Listed below are T cell receptor beta chains from one sample, sequenced in a study of blood T cell repertoires in COVID-19. Generated by immunoSEQ multiplex PCR, the TCRdb table keeps only in-frame clones and is missing some. The sample lists 180,000 or so clones, about 86% occurring once. Material: peripheral blood. The receptors come from a man between 60 and 75 years old with acute or convalescent COVID-19. CDR3s include the opening cysteine and the closing phenylalanine or tryptophan. A D gene is named only where the DNA matches it firmly. A row's size may be missing; if present it is once, few, many or a size class.

d_call | clone_size | j_call | v_call | cdr3_aa | cdr3_nt
TRBD1 | NA | TRBJ2-7 | TRBV7-9 | CASSSNRDRGFSYEQYF | TGTGCCAGCAGCTCTAACCGGGACAGGGGTTTTTCGTACGAGCAGTACTTC
TRBD1 | few | TRBJ1-2 | TRBV5-1 | CASSPGDRGSHGYTF | TGCGCCAGCAGCCCCGGGGACAGGGGGTCCCATGGCTACACCTTC
TRBD2 | NA | TRBJ2-1 | TRBV3-1/TRBV3-2 | CASSQPGAGGPGEQFF | TGTGCCAGCAGCCAACCAGGAGCGGGAGGGCCGGGTGAGCAGTTCTTC
NA | NA | TRBJ2-1 | TRBV5-6 | CASRRGAGDEQFF | TGTGCCAGCAGAAGGGGAGCGGGCGATGAGCAGTTCTTC
NA | NA | TRBJ2-5 | TRBV10-1 | CATLKERLEETQYF | TGCGCCACCTTAAAGGAGCGGCTCGAAGAGACCCAGTACTTC
TRBD2 | NA | TRBJ2-5 | TRBV28 | CASRIGLAGGQETQYF | TGTGCCAGCAGAATTGGACTAGCGGGAGGGCAAGAGACCCAGTACTTC
NA | NA | TRBJ2-7 | TRBV28 | CASIGWGQTYEQYF | TGTGCCAGCATCGGGTGGGGCCAGACCTACGAGCAGTACTTC
TRBD1 | few | TRBJ1-2 | TRBV30 | CAWSRGLHYGYTF | TGTGCCTGGTCCAGGGGGCTGCACTATGGCTACACCTTC
TRBD1 | NA | TRBJ2-7 | TRBV7-9 | CASSLNKIGQGVHEQYF | TGTGCCAGCAGCTTAAATAAGATAGGACAGGGGGTCCACGAGCAGTACTTC
NA | few | TRBJ2-7 | TRBV3-1/TRBV3-2 | CASSQAVFSYEQYF | TGTGCCAGCAGCCAAGCGGTCTTCTCCTACGAGCAGTACTTC
TRBD1 | NA | TRBJ1-4 | TRBV7-9 | CASSLGTGGRLFF | TGTGCCAGCAGCTTAGGAACAGGGGGCAGGCTGTTTTTT
TRBD2 | NA | TRBJ2-5 | TRBV7-2 | CASSLEGSGRLETQYF | TGTGCCAGCAGCTTAGAGGGTAGCGGGAGGTTAGAGACCCAGTACTTC
TRBD1 | few | TRBJ1-1 | TRBV7-9 | CASSLSQGMNTEAFF | TGTGCCAGCAGCTTATCACAGGGGATGAACACTGAAGCTTTCTTT
TRBD1 | NA | TRBJ2-2 | TRBV6-5 | CASSTGTGYGELFF | TGTGCCAGCAGTACAGGGACAGGGTACGGGGAGCTGTTTTTT
NA | NA | TRBJ2-5 | TRBV5-1 | CASSLEVGADGAQYF | TGCGCCAGCAGCTTGGAGGTGGGGGCGGATGGTGCCCAGTACTTC
NA | few | TRBJ2-3 | TRBV27 | CASSPRYTDTQYF | TGTGCCAGCAGTCCCCGGTACACAGATACGCAGTATTTT
NA | NA | TRBJ1-2 | TRBV16 | CASSLSYGAYGYTF | TGTGCCAGCAGCCTCTCATATGGGGCTTATGGCTACACCTTC
TRBD1 | NA | TRBJ1-1 | TRBV11-2 | CASSPRGFTEAFF | TGTGCCAGCAGCCCCAGGGGGTTCACTGAAGCTTTCTTT
NA | NA | TRBJ1-5 | TRBV6-1 | CASSEGTRGNQPQHF | TGTGCCAGCAGTGAAGGGACAAGGGGGAATCAGCCCCAGCATTTT
NA | once | TRBJ1-2 | TRBV5-5 | CASSAGYGYTF | TGTGCCAGCAGCGCGGGGTATGGCTACACCTTC
TRBD2 | NA | TRBJ2-1 | TRBV29-1 | CSVVPGGTTNEQFF | TGCAGCGTTGTACCCGGGGGGACCACCAATGAGCAGTTCTTC
NA | NA | TRBJ2-3 | TRBV18 | CASSPVGVYGTDTQYF | TGTGCCAGCTCACCTGTCGGAGTGTATGGCACAGATACGCAGTATTTT
TRBD1 | NA | TRBJ1-1 | TRBV9 | CASSATTGTGALGTEAFF | TGTGCCAGCAGCGCAACCACCGGGACAGGGGCTTTGGGGACTGAAGCTTTCTTT
NA | NA | TRBJ2-3 | TRBV27 | CASSSQRVLTDTQYF | TGTGCCAGCAGTTCTCAGCGGGTGCTCACAGATACGCAGTATTTT
TRBD1 | NA | TRBJ1-5 | TRBV6-2/TRBV6-3 | CASSYLDRGRVPQHF | TGTGCCAGCAGTTACCTTGACAGGGGGCGGGTGCCCCAGCATTTT
TRBD1 | NA | TRBJ1-1 | TRBV24-1 | CATSDDRVGTEAFF | TGTGCCACCAGTGATGACAGGGTAGGCACTGAAGCTTTCTTT
NA | NA | TRBJ1-2 | TRBV19 | CASSRILGLHYGYTF | TGTGCCAGTAGTCGCATCCTCGGGTTGCATTATGGCTACACCTTC
TRBD1 | NA | TRBJ1-2 | TRBV5-1 | CASSSPGQGASNYGYTF | TGCGCCAGCAGCTCGCCGGGACAGGGGGCCTCTAACTATGGCTACACCTTC
TRBD1 | NA | TRBJ2-5 | TRBV5-5 | CASSIQGQETQYF | TGTGCCAGCAGTATACAGGGGCAAGAGACCCAGTACTTC
NA | NA | TRBJ2-7 | TRBV4-1 | CASSPVVGSSYEQYF | TGCGCCAGCAGCCCCGTGGTGGGCAGCTCCTACGAGCAGTACTTC
TRBD1 | NA | TRBJ1-6 | TRBV10-3 | CAISDRQGNSPLHF | TGTGCCATCAGTGATCGACAGGGGAATTCACCCCTCCACTTT
NA | NA | TRBJ1-3 | TRBV7-9 | CASSLQYIGGSGNTIYF | TGTGCCAGCAGCTTACAGTATATCGGAGGCTCTGGAAACACCATATATTTT
NA | NA | TRBJ2-1 | TRBV11-3 | CASSLELASEQFF | TGTGCCAGCAGCTTAGAATTAGCCAGTGAGCAGTTCTTC
NA | NA | TRBJ1-1 | TRBV30 | CAWSGGGGTEAFF | TGTGCCTGGAGTGGAGGCGGAGGCACTGAAGCTTTCTTT
NA | NA | TRBJ1-2 | TRBV7-9 | CASSPITGGRHGYTF | TGTGCCAGCAGCCCCATTACTGGGGGGAGACATGGCTACACCTTC
NA | NA | TRBJ1-2 | TRBV12-3/TRBV12-4 | CASSLESIYTF | TGTGCCAGCAGTTTAGAATCCATTTACACCTTC
TRBD1 | NA | TRBJ1-6 | TRBV5-1 | CASSLGQDLWISSPLHF | TGCGCCAGCAGCCTAGGACAGGACCTTTGGATAAGTTCACCCCTCCACTTT
NA | NA | TRBJ1-4 | TRBV30 | CASTTGLNEKLFF | TGTGCCTCAACGACAGGCCTTAATGAAAAACTGTTTTTT
NA | NA | TRBJ2-7 | TRBV2 | CASSEGPGRSYEQYF | TGTGCCAGCAGCGAGGGTCCGGGTCGCTCCTACGAGCAGTACTTC
NA | NA | TRBJ1-1 | TRBV2 | CASRGTGGTLNTEAFF | TGTGCCAGCAGGGGGACCGGGGGAACTTTGAACACTGAAGCTTTCTTT
TRBD1 | NA | TRBJ2-5 | TRBV24-1 | CATSEPTGGDETQYF | TGTGCCACCAGTGAACCCACAGGGGGCGATGAGACCCAGTACTTC
TRBD1 | NA | TRBJ1-1 | TRBV28 | CASSLIQGAMNTEAFF | TGTGCCAGCAGTTTAATACAGGGGGCTATGAACACTGAAGCTTTCTTT
NA | NA | TRBJ1-6 | TRBV11-2 | CASSQDWGGNSPLHF | TGTGCCAGCAGCCAAGATTGGGGAGGTAATTCACCCCTCCACTTT
TRBD2 | NA | TRBJ2-1 | TRBV10-3 | CAISENPSGVGGQFF | TGTGCCATCAGTGAGAACCCTAGCGGGGTGGGAGGGCAGTTCTTC
NA | NA | TRBJ1-6 | TRBV28 | CASSFGSYNSPLHF | TGTGCCAGCAGCTTCGGTTCCTATAATTCACCCCTCCACTTT
TRBD1 | few | TRBJ1-2 | TRBV7-9 | CASSRDRPNGYTF | TGTGCCAGCAGCAGGGACAGACCAAATGGCTACACCTTC
NA | NA | TRBJ2-7 | TRBV28 | CASIAQGQGSSYEQYF | TGTGCCAGCATCGCCCAGGGGCAGGGTAGCTCCTACGAGCAGTACTTC
NA | few | TRBJ2-2 | TRBV21-1 | CASITLAGANTGELFF | TGTGCCAGCATTACACTAGCGGGAGCGAACACCGGGGAGCTGTTTTTT
NA | NA | TRBJ2-3 | TRBV6-5 | CASSSRDTQYF | TGTGCCAGCAGTTCGCGCGATACGCAGTATTTT
TRBD2 | once | TRBJ2-7 | TRBV9 | CASSPRTSGYYEQYF | TGTGCCAGCAGCCCCCGGACTAGCGGTTACTACGAGCAGTACTTC
NA | NA | TRBJ1-2 | TRBV9 | CASSVSPQGRNGYTF | TGTGCCAGCAGCGTTTCACCACAGGGAAGGAATGGCTACACCTTC